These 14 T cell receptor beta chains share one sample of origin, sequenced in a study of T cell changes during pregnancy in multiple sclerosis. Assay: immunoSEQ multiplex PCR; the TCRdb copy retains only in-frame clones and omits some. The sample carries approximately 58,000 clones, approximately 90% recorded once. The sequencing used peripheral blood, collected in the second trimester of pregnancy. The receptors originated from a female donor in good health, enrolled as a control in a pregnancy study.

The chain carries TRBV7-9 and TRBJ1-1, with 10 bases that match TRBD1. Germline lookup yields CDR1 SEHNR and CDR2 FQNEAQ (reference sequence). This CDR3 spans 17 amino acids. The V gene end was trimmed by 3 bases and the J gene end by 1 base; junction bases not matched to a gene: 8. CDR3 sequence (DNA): TGTGCCAGCAGCTTGACAGGGGGCGACCACCGGAACACTGAAGCTTTCTTT. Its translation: CASSLTGGDHRNTEAFF.

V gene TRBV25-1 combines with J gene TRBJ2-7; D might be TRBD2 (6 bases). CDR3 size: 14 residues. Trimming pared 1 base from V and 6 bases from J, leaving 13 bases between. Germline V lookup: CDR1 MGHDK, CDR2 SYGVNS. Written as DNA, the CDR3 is TGTGCCAGCAGTGAATTGGGGGAGGTCCCCGAGCAGTACTTC. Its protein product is CASSELGEVPEQYF.

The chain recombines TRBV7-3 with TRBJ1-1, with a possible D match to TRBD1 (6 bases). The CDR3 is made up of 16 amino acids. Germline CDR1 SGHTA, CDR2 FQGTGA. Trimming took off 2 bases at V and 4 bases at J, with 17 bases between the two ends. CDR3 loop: CASSLGSVGAGTEAFF. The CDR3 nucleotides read TGTGCCAGCAGCTTAGGATCGGTGGGGGCGGGCACTGAAGCTTTCTTT.

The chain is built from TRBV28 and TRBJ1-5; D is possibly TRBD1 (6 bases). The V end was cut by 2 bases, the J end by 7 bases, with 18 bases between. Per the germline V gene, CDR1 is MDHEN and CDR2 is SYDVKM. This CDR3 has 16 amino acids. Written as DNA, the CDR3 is TGTGCCAGCAGTTTAGCCTCAGGGGAACGAGGGCAGCCCCAGCATTTT. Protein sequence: CASSLASGERGQPQHF. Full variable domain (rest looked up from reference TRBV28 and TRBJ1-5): DVKVTQSSRYLVKRTGEKVFLECVQDMDHENMFWYRQDPGLGLRLIYFSYDVKMKEKGDIPEGYSVSREKKERFSLILESASTNQTSMYLCASSLASGERGQPQHFGDGTRLSIL.

Here the CDR3 reads CASGLGGVGQETQYF. CDR3 DNA sequence: TGTGCTAGTGGCCTGGGAGGGGTAGGGCAAGAGACCCAGTACTTC. This chain connects TRBV12-5 to TRBJ2-5; TRBD2 matches at 7 bases. The V gene end was trimmed by 6 bases and the J gene end by 2 bases; junction bases not matched to a gene: 9. In germline, CDR1 is LGHNT, CDR2 FRNRAP. This CDR3 comprises 15 residues.

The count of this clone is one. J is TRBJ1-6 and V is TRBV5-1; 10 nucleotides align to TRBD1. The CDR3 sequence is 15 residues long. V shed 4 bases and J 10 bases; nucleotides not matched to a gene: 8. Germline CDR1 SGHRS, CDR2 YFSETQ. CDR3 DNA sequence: TGCGCCAGCAGCCTTGGGACAGGGGCAGGATCACCCCTCCACTTT. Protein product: CASSLGTGAGSPLHF.

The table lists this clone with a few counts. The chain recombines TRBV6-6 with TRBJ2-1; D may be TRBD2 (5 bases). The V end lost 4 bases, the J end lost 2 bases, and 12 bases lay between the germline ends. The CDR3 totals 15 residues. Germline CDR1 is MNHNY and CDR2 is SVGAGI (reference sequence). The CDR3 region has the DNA TGTGCCAGCAGTTTCAAATCGACTACCTACAATGAGCAGTTCTTC. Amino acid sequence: CASSFKSTTYNEQFF.

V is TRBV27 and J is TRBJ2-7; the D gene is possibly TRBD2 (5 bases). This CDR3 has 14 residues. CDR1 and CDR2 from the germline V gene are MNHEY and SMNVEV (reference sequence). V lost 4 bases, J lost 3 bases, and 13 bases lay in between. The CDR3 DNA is TGTGCCAGCAGTTCAGTCGACGGACTCTACGAGCAGTACTTC. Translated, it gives CASSSVDGLYEQYF.

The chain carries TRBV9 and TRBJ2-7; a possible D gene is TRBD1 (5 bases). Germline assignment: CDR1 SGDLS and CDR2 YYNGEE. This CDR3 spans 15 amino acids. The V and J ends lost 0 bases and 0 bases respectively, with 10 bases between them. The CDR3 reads CASSVDETASYEQYF. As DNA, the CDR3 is TGTGCCAGCAGCGTAGATGAGACAGCCTCCTACGAGCAGTACTTC.

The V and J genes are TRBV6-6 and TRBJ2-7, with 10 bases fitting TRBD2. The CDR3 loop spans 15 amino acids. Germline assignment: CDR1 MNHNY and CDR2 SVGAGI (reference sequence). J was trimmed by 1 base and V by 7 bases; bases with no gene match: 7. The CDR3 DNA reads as TGTGCCAGCACCGGAAGGGGACTAGCGTCCTACGAGCAGTACTTC. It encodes CASTGRGLASYEQYF.

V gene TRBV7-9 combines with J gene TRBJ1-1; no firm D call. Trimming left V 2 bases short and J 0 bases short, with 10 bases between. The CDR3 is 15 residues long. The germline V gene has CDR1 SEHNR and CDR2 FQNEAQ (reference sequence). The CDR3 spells CASSLNSGLNTEAFF. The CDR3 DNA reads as TGTGCCAGCAGCTTAAATTCAGGCCTGAACACTGAAGCTTTCTTT. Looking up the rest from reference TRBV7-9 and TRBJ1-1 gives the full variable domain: DTGVSQNPRHKITKRGQNVTFRCDPISEHNRLYWYRQTLGQGPEFLTYFQNEAQLEKSRLLSDRFSAERPKGSFSTLEIQRTEQGDSAMYLCASSLNSGLNTEAFFGQGTRLTVV.

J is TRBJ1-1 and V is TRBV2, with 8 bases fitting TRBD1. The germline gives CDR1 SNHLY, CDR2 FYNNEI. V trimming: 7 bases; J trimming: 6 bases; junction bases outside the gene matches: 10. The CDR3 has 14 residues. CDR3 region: CASILQGAGAEAFF. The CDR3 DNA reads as TGTGCCAGCATCCTCCAGGGGGCAGGCGCTGAAGCTTTCTTT.

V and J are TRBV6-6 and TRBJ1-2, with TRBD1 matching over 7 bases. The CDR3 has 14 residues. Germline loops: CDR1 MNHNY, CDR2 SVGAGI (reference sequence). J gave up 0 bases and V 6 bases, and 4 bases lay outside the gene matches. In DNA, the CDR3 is TGTGCCAGCAGACCTCAGGGGGCTAACTATGGCTACACCTTC. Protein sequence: CASRPQGANYGYTF.

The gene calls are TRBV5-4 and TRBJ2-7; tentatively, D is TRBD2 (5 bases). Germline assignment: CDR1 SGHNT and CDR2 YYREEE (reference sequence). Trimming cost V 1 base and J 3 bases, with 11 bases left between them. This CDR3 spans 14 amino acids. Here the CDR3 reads CASSLNPGFYEQYF. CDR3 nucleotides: TGTGCCAGCAGCTTGAATCCGGGATTCTACGAGCAGTACTTC.